One and the same sample provided the 20 T cell receptor beta chains below, sequenced in a study of STAT3 mutations in large granular lymphocyte leukemia. Libraries were prepared by immunoSEQ multiplex PCR; TCRdb keeps only in-frame clonotypes and omits some of them. The data show roughly 40,000 clones, 80% to 85% seen once. Notes on the study in general: In T-cell large granular lymphocyte leukemia, about half of patients showed multiple immunodominant subclonotypes.

The antigens these receptors bind are not known. Sequenced material: PBMCs. Receptors were obtained from a human donor with T large granular lymphocyte leukemia. Some clones in this sample may be carry-over from other donors' samples.

This chain joins TRBV5-1 and TRBJ2-3; D remains ambiguous. CDR3 length equals 15 residues. The germline V gene encodes CDR1 SGHRS and CDR2 YFSETQ. With 1 base removed from V and 1 base from J, the gap between germline ends came to 10 bases. The CDR3 DNA reads TGCGCCAGCAGCTTGAGGGATCCCCGCACAGATACGCAGTATTTT. Translating gives CASSLRDPRTDTQYF.

J is TRBJ2-3 and V is TRBV5-1; D possibly corresponds to TRBD2 (6 bases). The CDR3 runs 14 residues. Germline CDR1 reads SGHRS; CDR2 reads YFSETQ. V lost 0 bases and J 5 bases, leaving 10 bases between the germline ends. CDR3 nucleotides: TGCGCCAGCAGCTTGGATACAGCGGGAGATACGCAGTATTTT. Residues: CASSLDTAGDTQYF.

This chain uses TRBV11-2 with TRBJ2-1; maybe TRBD1 (5 bases). The V and J ends lost 4 bases and 4 bases respectively, with 11 bases between them. The germline V gene has CDR1 SGHAT and CDR2 FQNNGV. The length of the CDR3 is 14 residues. This CDR3 reads CASSSGQLYNEQFF. The CDR3 DNA follows: TGTGCCAGCAGCTCCGGACAATTGTACAATGAGCAGTTCTTC.

The V call is TRBV10-3, the J call TRBJ2-1; TRBD2 matches 7 bases. The CDR3 extends over 13 amino acids. Trimming removed 7 bases from V and 6 bases from J; junction bases left unmatched: 6. Germline CDR1 and CDR2: ENHRY and SYGVKD. The CDR3 DNA follows: TGTGCCATCACACCGGGGGGAAGCAATGAGCAGTTCTTC. Translating gives CAITPGGSNEQFF.

J is TRBJ1-4 and V is TRBV27, with 9 bases fitting TRBD1. CDR1 is MNHEY, CDR2 SMNVEV, per germline (reference sequence). V lost 6 bases and J lost 7; bases outside the gene matches: 6. CDR3 length: 14 amino acids. CDR3 loop: CASRVQGAGEKLFF. The CDR3 region has the DNA TGTGCCAGCAGAGTACAGGGGGCGGGTGAAAAACTGTTTTTT.

The rearrangement uses TRBV9 and TRBJ2-6; D is unclear. Germline loops: CDR1 SGDLS, CDR2 YYNGEE. The CDR3 totals 16 residues. V was clipped by 0 bases and J by 0 bases, with 7 bases between them. The CDR3 spells CASSVAISSGANVLTF. CDR3 DNA sequence: TGTGCCAGCAGCGTAGCTATCAGCTCTGGGGCCAACGTCCTGACTTTC.

This chain links TRBV20-1 with TRBJ2-1; D gene uncertain. CDR1 and CDR2 from the germline V gene are DFQATT and SNEGSKA (reference sequence). The length of the CDR3 is 11 residues. V was shortened by 6 bases and J by 9 bases, with 12 bases between the two germline ends. The CDR3: CSAPWGGEQFF. The CDR3 DNA sequence: TGCAGTGCCCCCTGGGGTGGTGAGCAGTTCTTC.

This clone has a handful of counts. The chain carries TRBV19 and TRBJ1-4; D is possibly TRBD1 (5 bases). CDR1 and CDR2 from the germline V gene are LNHDA and SQIVND (reference sequence). V lost 8 bases and J lost 8, with 9 bases in between. There are 11 residues in the CDR3. CDR3 coding DNA: TGTGCCAGTCGGACACGGGAAAAACTGTTTTTT. Its translation is CASRTREKLFF.

The CDR3 region is CASSLTPITGGGYTF. CDR3 in DNA: TGTGCCAGCAGCCTCACGCCGATCACAGGGGGCGGCTACACCTTC. V is TRBV6-6 and J is TRBJ1-2, with 9 bases fitting TRBD1. This CDR3 has 15 residues. Trimming cost V 6 bases and J 8 bases; bases outside gene matches: 13. Per germline, CDR1 MNHNY and CDR2 SVGAGI (reference sequence).

This chain links TRBV5-1 with TRBJ2-3; TRBD2 might be the D (6 bases). Trimming took 7 bases from V and 0 from J, leaving 18 bases between them. The CDR3 loop spans 16 amino acids. CDR1 is SGHRS and CDR2 is YFSETQ in the germline V gene. This chain's CDR3 is CASPYRPGTSTDTQYF. CDR3 in DNA: TGCGCCAGCCCCTACCGGCCCGGGACTAGCACAGATACGCAGTATTTT.

The J gene is TRBJ1-6, the V gene TRBV5-5; 8 bases are a match to TRBD1. V was clipped by 4 bases and J by 10 bases; unmatched bases: 13. CDR1 and CDR2 (germline): SGHKS, YYEKEE (reference sequence). The CDR3 runs 16 residues. CDR3 sequence reads: CASSHSSGQGRSPLHF. In DNA form, the CDR3 reads TGTGCCAGCAGCCATAGTTCTGGACAGGGACGGTCACCCCTCCACTTT.

V and J are TRBV5-8 and TRBJ1-1; a possible D gene is TRBD1 (5 bases). Looked up from germline, CDR1 is SGHTS and CDR2 is YDEGEE. The CDR3 is 16 residues long. V lost 6 bases to trimming and J lost 5 bases, with 23 bases between them. In DNA, the CDR3 is TGTGCCAGCACCCTAGGAGGGGACCTCTGGAGGACTGAAGCTTTCTTT. Translation gives CASTLGGDLWRTEAFF.

This rearrangement joins TRBV7-8 to TRBJ1-5; unclear D gene. Germline lookup yields CDR1 SGHVS and CDR2 FQNEAQ. The CDR3 covers 12 residues. V gave up 1 base and J gave up 7 bases, with 5 bases separating them. The CDR3 is CASSLVRQPQHF. CDR3 in DNA: TGTGCCAGCAGCTTAGTGAGGCAGCCCCAGCATTTT.

The sample holds a few counts of this clone. This chain connects TRBV2 to TRBJ1-5; no reliable D call. V lost 2 bases to trimming and J lost 0 bases, with 8 bases between them. The V gene's germline CDR1 is SNHLY and CDR2 FYNNEI. This CDR3 is built from 15 residues. CDR3 amino acids: CASSELEYSNQPQHF. The CDR3 bases are TGTGCCAGCAGTGAATTAGAGTATAGCAATCAGCCCCAGCATTTT.

The chain combines TRBV7-2 with TRBJ2-7, with D unresolved. CDR3 size: 13 residues. Germline CDR1 is SGHTA and CDR2 is FQGNSA. V was clipped by 2 bases and J by 1 base, with 6 bases between them. This chain's CDR3 is CASSLMASYEQYF. CDR3 DNA: TGTGCCAGCAGCTTAATGGCTTCCTACGAGCAGTACTTC. Drawing the rest from reference TRBV7-2 and TRBJ2-7, the complete variable domain is GAGVSQSPSNKVTEKGKDVELRCDPISGHTALYWYRQSLGQGLEFLIYFQGNSAPDKSGLPSDRFSAERTGGSVSTLTIQRTQQEDSAVYLCASSLMASYEQYFGPGTRLTVT.

V is TRBV5-1 and J is TRBJ2-2; D is unresolved. CDR3 length: 16 amino acids. Trimming removed 7 bases at V and 4 bases at J, with 20 bases between. The germline CDR1 and CDR2 sequences are SGHRS and YFSETQ. The chain's CDR3 is CASRSTPGIGTGELFF. Here the CDR3 DNA reads TGCGCCAGCCGATCGACTCCTGGGATAGGCACCGGGGAGCTGTTTTTT. The full variable domain, with the rest looked up from reference TRBV5-1 and TRBJ2-2, is KAGVTQTPRYLIKTRGQQVTLSCSPISGHRSVSWYQQTPGQGLQFLFEYFSETQRNKGNFPGRFSGRQFSNSRSEMNVSTLELGDSALYLCASRSTPGIGTGELFFGEGSRLTVL.

The rearrangement uses TRBV9 and TRBJ1-3; D perhaps matches TRBD1 (5 bases). The CDR3 contains 19 residues. Trimming left V 4 bases short and J 0 bases short, with 23 bases between. Germline values: CDR1 SGDLS, CDR2 YYNGEE. As DNA, the CDR3 is TGTGCCAGCAGCCCAAGATCGGGCAGCGACAGTTACTCTGGAAACACCATATATTTT. Protein: CASSPRSGSDSYSGNTIYF.

This rearrangement joins TRBV18 to TRBJ2-7; D is ambiguous. This CDR3 comprises 13 residues. Per the germline V gene, CDR1 is KGHSH and CDR2 is LQKENI. V was trimmed by 0 bases and J by 4 bases, leaving 7 bases between them. CDR3 DNA sequence: TGTGCCAGCTCACCACCAGAAGGGTACGAGCAGTACGTC. Translated: CASSPPEGYEQYV.

V is TRBV14 and J is TRBJ2-7; 7 bases match TRBD2. This CDR3 comprises 16 residues. CDR1 SGHDN and CDR2 FVKESK come from the germline V gene. Trimming removed 7 bases from V and 0 bases from J; junction bases left unmatched: 12. In DNA form, the CDR3 reads TGTGCCAGCATCTGGGGGAGCGGGGAGCGCTCCTACGAGCAGTACGTC. This gives the protein CASIWGSGERSYEQYV.

The CDR3 protein is CATSSTKNSNQPQHF. The CDR3 bases are TGTGCCACCAGCAGTACAAAGAATAGCAATCAGCCCCAGCATTTT. This chain joins TRBV15 and TRBJ1-5, with D hard to call. The V gene's germline CDR1 is LNHNV and CDR2 YYDKDF (reference sequence). The CDR3 is made up of 15 amino acids. Trimming removed 3 bases at V and 0 bases at J, with 9 bases between.